This T cell receptor (beta chain) is drawn from a study of blood T cell repertoires in COVID-19. Across the study: Donors in the United States, Italy and Spain gave samples during acute or convalescent COVID-19. T cells, B-cell-depleted T cells, or PBMCs supplied cDNA or gDNA.

How the authors handled the data: Estimates of nucleated cell counts were drawn from the amplification of reference gene primers. Libraries were prepared by immunoSEQ multiplex PCR; TCRdb keeps only in-frame clonotypes and omits some of them. The V and J calls and clone size come from that table; D and trimming were worked out from the DNA. The repertoire consists of more than 150,000 clones, with approximately 79% occurring once and the leading ten covering about 28%. The clonotype was recovered from a woman aged 70-85 years with acute or convalescent COVID-19. The specimen sequenced was peripheral blood.

The CDR3 DNA reads TGTGCCAGCAGCTTGGAGGGGACTAGCCCAGATACGCAGTATTTT. Amino acid sequence: CASSLEGTSPDTQYF. The J gene is TRBJ2-3, the V gene TRBV5-4; TRBD2 matches 9 bases. The germline V gene encodes CDR1 SGHNT and CDR2 YYREEE (reference sequence). V trimming: 0 bases; J trimming: 4 bases; junction bases outside the gene matches: 3. The CDR3 is 15 amino acids. The variable domain in full, with the rest retrieved from reference TRBV5-4 and TRBJ2-3, is ETGVTQSPTHLIKTRGQQVTLRCSSQSGHNTVSWYQQALGQGPQFIFQYYREEENGRGNFPPRFSGLQFPNYSSELNVNALELDDSALYLCASSLEGTSPDTQYFGPGTRLTVL.